This T cell receptor (beta chain) was captured in a study of beta chain features in type 1 diabetes. Study observations and caveats: Within each of all four CD4+ subsets, Type 1 diabetes patients had TCRB CDR3s that were moderately but significantly shorter.

The ends were cut back, 5 bases at V and 8 bases at J, with 19 bases in the middle. The germline gives CDR1 PRHDT, CDR2 FYEKMQ (reference sequence). The length of the CDR3 is 15 residues. Every bit of the isolated RNA underwent reverse transcription, so sequencing read expressed TCRB transcripts. Using immunoSEQ multiplex PCR, the repertoire was profiled, and TCRdb retains in-frame clones only, with some absent. This sample has about 160,000 clones, with more than 60% found just once. In regard to this clone: Its target is not known.

This sequence originates from a man aged 30 to 39 with type 1 diabetes. The chain is built from TRBV13 and TRBJ2-1, with D possibly TRBD1 on 6 matching bases. The specimen sequenced was naive CD4+ T cells from blood. The CDR3 loop is CASSVSGHSTDEQFF. The CDR3, as DNA: TGTGCCAGCAGCGTCTCGGGACACTCCACGGATGAGCAGTTCTTC.